The rows below give T cell receptor beta chains drawn from one sample of a study of immune evolution from preneoplasia to lung adenocarcinoma. Assay: immunoSEQ multiplex PCR; the TCRdb copy retains only in-frame clones and omits some. The repertoire has around 41,000 clones, 70% to 85% of them found once; the top ten carry 4% to 5%. The sequenced sample was FFPE invasive lung adenocarcinoma tissue. Receptors originate from a person aged 55 to 70 with lung adenocarcinoma. The conserved cysteine and the conserved F or W are not part of the CDR3 here. A D gene is named only where the DNA matches it firmly. Clone size, where shown, is once, few, many, or a class for clones that have expanded.

clone size	D gene	J gene	V gene	CDR3 protein
-	-	TRBJ1-3	TRBV28	ASSLWGQSGNSGNTIY
-	TRBD2	TRBJ2-1	TRBV10-3	AVWTSGYNEQF
-	-	TRBJ2-1	TRBV11-1	ASSTQGGSYNEQF
-	TRBD2	TRBJ2-5	TRBV5-6	ASSPPPAGGKETQY
few	TRBD2	TRBJ2-1	TRBV11-2	ASSLGWGAGGVNEQF
-	-	TRBJ2-3	TRBV9	ASSLVGSTDTQY
-	TRBD2	TRBJ2-2	TRBV27	ASRSLAGSTGELF
-	-	TRBJ2-2	TRBV10-3	ATTDTNTGELF
once	-	TRBJ2-3	TRBV23-1	ASSQSEGADTQY
-	TRBD1	TRBJ1-1	TRBV28	ASSLYIRGRREAF
-	-	TRBJ1-5	TRBV9	ASSVGNNNQPQH
-	-	TRBJ2-2	TRBV11-2	ASSPSGRGELF
-	-	TRBJ1-4	TRBV14	ASSQDTANEKLF
-	TRBD1	TRBJ1-1	TRBV11-2	ASSLQSGGTDEAF
few	-	TRBJ1-2	TRBV7-3	ASSLPGYGYT
-	TRBD2	TRBJ2-7	TRBV29-1	SVELRTSGTGEQY
-	-	TRBJ2-1	TRBV9	ASSEGPTYNEQF
-	-	TRBJ2-2	TRBV7-9	ASSLTGELF
once	TRBD2	TRBJ2-1	TRBV28	ASTLGSHRGGLNEQF
-	-	TRBJ2-2	TRBV29-1	SVEGGAGELF
-	-	TRBJ1-4	TRBV28	ASSLRSGKSWEKLF
few	-	TRBJ1-5	TRBV6-6	ASSPRTGQPQH
-	-	TRBJ2-1	TRBV6-1	ASTGSAYNEQF
-	-	TRBJ2-5	TRBV29-1	SVGFRQETQY
-	-	TRBJ1-4	TRBV7-9	ASSLNQGNEKLF
-	TRBD2	TRBJ2-7	TRBV18	ASSLSGGRVEQY
-	-	TRBJ2-1	TRBV6-5	ASSYKGGPYNEQF
-	TRBD1	TRBJ1-2	TRBV5-1	ASSFTGGGYT
few	-	TRBJ2-1	TRBV4-2	ASSPTKRASYNEQF
-	TRBD2	TRBJ2-1	TRBV7-3	ASSELAGVGNEQF
once	TRBD1	TRBJ1-5	TRBV28	AGQGPKSNQPQH
-	-	TRBJ1-4	TRBV5-1	ASSLAQGKTTNEKLF
-	TRBD2	TRBJ2-7	TRBV7-8	ASSGLATDSYEQY
-	-	TRBJ2-1	TRBV19	ASSIRRGDEQF
-	TRBD1	TRBJ1-5	TRBV12-5	ASGTGTAFRQPQH
few	TRBD1	TRBJ2-7	TRBV6-5	ASSYRGQGGYEQY
few	TRBD1	TRBJ2-5	TRBV11-3	ASSSLGGQGETQY
-	-	TRBJ2-4	TRBV2	ASSVMINIQY
few	TRBD2	TRBJ2-1	TRBV6-1	ASSEWRGSGRDEQF
few	TRBD1	TRBJ2-7	TRBV6-6	ASIQTGSYEQY
-	TRBD2	TRBJ2-5	TRBV5-1	ASSLGRGPQAGGSQY
-	-	TRBJ2-2	TRBV9	ASSVKPRGTGELF
-	-	TRBJ2-7	TRBV6-6	ASSPPGRIDFYEQY
-	-	TRBJ2-1	TRBV21-1	ASSKGPTQSSYNEQF
-	TRBD2	TRBJ2-1	TRBV19	ASSSSFSGATYNEQF
-	-	TRBJ2-5	TRBV30	AWSASGGRIETQY
-	-	TRBJ1-5	TRBV2	ASSEARAHGGQPQH
-	-	TRBJ2-2	TRBV7-3	ASSLENGGELF
few	-	TRBJ1-5	TRBV28	ASSRDSYNQPQH
-	TRBD2	TRBJ2-1	TRBV28	ASSLRVSGRDEQF
medium-sized	-	TRBJ1-2	TRBV14	ASSQVNSGYT
-	TRBD1	TRBJ1-2	TRBV28	ASRHTGGSTANYGYT
-	-	TRBJ1-5	TRBV19	ASSKEARVPGQPQH
once	-	TRBJ2-1	TRBV2	ASSVLNEQF
-	TRBD2	TRBJ2-5	TRBV5-1	ASSSSGRSGETQY